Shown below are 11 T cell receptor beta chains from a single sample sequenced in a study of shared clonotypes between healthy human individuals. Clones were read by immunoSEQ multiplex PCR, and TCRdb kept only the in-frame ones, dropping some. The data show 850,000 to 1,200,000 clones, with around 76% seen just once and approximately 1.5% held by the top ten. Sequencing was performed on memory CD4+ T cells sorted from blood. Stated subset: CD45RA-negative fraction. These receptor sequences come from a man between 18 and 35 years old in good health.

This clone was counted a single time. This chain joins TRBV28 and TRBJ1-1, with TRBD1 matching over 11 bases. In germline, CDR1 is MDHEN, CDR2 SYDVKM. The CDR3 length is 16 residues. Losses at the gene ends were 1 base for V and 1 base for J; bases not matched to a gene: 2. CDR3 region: CASSLSGQGANTEAFF. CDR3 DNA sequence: TGTGCCAGCAGTTTATCTGGACAGGGGGCGAACACTGAAGCTTTCTTT. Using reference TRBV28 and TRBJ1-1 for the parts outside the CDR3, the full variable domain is DVKVTQSSRYLVKRTGEKVFLECVQDMDHENMFWYRQDPGLGLRLIYFSYDVKMKEKGDIPEGYSVSREKKERFSLILESASTNQTSMYLCASSLSGQGANTEAFFGQGTRLTVV.

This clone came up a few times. Here the CDR3 reads CASNRDRGTDTQYF. DNA for the CDR3: TGTGCCAGCAACCGGGACAGGGGGACAGATACGCAGTATTTT. V usage is TRBV7-9 and J usage is TRBJ2-3; TRBD1 aligns across 11 bases. V gave up 7 bases and J gave up 3 bases; unmatched junction bases: 3. Germline V gives CDR1 SEHNR, CDR2 FQNEAQ (reference sequence). The CDR3 extends over 14 amino acids. The variable domain in full, completed from reference TRBV7-9 and TRBJ2-3, reads DTGVSQNPRHKITKRGQNVTFRCDPISEHNRLYWYRQTLGQGPEFLTYFQNEAQLEKSRLLSDRFSAERPKGSFSTLEIQRTEQGDSAMYLCASNRDRGTDTQYFGPGTRLTVL.

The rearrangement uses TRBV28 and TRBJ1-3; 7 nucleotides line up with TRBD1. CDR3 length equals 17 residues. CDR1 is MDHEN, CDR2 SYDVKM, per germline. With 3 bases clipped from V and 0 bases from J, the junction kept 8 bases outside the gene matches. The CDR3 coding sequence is TGTGCCAGCAGTTTCCGGGGGGCAGGGGGCTCTGGAAACACCATATATTTT. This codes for CASSFRGAGGSGNTIYF.

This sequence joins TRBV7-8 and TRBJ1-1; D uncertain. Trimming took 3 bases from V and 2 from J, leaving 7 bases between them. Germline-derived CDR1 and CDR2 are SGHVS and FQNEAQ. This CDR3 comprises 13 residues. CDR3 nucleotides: TGTGCCAGCAGCTTGAATTTTAACACTGAAGCTTTCTTT. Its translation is CASSLNFNTEAFF.

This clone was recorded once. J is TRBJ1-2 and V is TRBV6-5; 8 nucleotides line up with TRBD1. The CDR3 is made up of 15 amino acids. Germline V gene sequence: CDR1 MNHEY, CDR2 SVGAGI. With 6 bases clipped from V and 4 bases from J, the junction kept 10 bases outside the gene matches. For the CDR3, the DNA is TGTGCCAGCAGCCGCCCCCCTACAGGGGGCTATGGCTACACCTTC. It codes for CASSRPPTGGYGYTF.

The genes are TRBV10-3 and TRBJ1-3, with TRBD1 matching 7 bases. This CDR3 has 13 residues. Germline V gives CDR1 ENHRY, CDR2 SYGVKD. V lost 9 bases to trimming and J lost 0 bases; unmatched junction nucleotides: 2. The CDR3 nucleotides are TGTGCCATGGGACAGAGCTCTGGAAACACCATATATTTT. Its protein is CAMGQSSGNTIYF.

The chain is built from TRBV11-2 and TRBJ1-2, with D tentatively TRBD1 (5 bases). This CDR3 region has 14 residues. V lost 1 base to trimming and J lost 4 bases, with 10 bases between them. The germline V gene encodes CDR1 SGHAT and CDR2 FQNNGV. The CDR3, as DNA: TGTGCCAGCAGCTTAGTTCGGGACTCCTATGGCTACACCTTC. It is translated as CASSLVRDSYGYTF. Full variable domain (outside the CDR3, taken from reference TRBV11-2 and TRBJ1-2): EAGVAQSPRYKIIEKRQSVAFWCNPISGHATLYWYQQILGQGPKLLIQFQNNGVVDDSQLPKDRFSAERLKGVDSTLKIQPAKLEDSAVYLCASSLVRDSYGYTFGSGTRLTVV.

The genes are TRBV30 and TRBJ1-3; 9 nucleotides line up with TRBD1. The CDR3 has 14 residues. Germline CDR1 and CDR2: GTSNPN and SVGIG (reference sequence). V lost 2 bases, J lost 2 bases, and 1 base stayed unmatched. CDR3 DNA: TGTGCCTGGAGTAGGACAGGGGCTGGAAACACCATATATTTT. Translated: CAWSRTGAGNTIYF.

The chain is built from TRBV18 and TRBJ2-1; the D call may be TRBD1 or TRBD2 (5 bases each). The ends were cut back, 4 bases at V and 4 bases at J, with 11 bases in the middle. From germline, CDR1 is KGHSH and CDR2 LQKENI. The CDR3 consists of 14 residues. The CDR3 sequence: CASSQGRFYNEQFF. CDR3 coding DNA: TGTGCCAGCTCACAGGGGAGATTTTACAATGAGCAGTTCTTC.

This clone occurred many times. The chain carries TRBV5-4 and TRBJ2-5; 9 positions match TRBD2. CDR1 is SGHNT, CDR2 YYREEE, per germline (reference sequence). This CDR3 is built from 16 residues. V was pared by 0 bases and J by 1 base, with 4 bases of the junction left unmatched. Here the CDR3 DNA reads TGTGCCAGCAGCTTGGGTGGCGGGGGGGCCCAAGAGACCCAGTACTTC. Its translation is CASSLGGGGAQETQYF.

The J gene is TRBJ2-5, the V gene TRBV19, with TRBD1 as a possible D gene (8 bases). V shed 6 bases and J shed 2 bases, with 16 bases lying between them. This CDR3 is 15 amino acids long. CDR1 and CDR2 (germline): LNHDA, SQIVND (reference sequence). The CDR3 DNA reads TGTGCCAGTAGCACTACAGGGGGAGGGCAAGAGACCCAGTACTTC. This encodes CASSTTGGGQETQYF. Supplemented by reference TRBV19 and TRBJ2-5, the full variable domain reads DGGITQSPKYLFRKEGQNVTLSCEQNLNHDAMYWYRQDPGQGLRLIYYSQIVNDFQKGDIAEGYSVSREKKESFPLTVTSAQKNPTAFYLCASSTTGGGQETQYFGPGTRLLVL.